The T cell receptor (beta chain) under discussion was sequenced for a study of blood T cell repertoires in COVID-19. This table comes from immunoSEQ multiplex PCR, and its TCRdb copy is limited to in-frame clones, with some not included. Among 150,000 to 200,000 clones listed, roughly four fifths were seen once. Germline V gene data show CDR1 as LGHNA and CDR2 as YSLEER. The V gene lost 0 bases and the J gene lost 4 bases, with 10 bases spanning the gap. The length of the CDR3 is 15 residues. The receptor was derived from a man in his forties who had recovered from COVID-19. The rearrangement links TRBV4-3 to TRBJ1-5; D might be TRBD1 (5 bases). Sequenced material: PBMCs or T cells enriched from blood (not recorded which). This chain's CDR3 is CASSQDREKNQPQHF. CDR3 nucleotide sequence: TGCGCCAGCAGCCAAGACAGGGAAAAGAATCAGCCCCAGCATTTT.